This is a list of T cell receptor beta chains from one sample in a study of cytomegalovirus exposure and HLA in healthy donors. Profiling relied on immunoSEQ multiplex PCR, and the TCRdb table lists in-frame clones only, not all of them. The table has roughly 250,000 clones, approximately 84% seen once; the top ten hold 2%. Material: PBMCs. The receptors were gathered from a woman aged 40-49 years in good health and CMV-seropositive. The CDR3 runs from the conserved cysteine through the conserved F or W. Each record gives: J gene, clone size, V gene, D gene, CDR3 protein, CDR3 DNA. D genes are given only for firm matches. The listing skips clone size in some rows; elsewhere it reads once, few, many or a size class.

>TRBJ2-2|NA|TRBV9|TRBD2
CASSVTSGRAAGELFF
TGTGCCAGCAGCGTGACTAGCGGGAGGGCGGCCGGGGAGCTGTTTTTT
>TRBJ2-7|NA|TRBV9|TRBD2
CASSVGVLAGAYEQYF
TGTGCCAGCAGCGTCGGTGTACTAGCGGGGGCCTACGAGCAGTACTTC
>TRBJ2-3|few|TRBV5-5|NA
CASSQSPDTQYF
TGTGCCAGCAGCCAATCCCCAGATACGCAGTATTTT
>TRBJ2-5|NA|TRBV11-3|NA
CASSLAGLIQETQYF
TGTGCCAGCAGCTTAGCCGGACTTATCCAAGAGACCCAGTACTTC
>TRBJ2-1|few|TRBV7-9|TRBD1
CASSPDRGLFSNEQFF
TGTGCCAGCAGCCCTGACAGGGGGCTTTTTAGTAATGAGCAGTTCTTC
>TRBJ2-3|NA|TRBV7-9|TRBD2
CASSLVGREDPTDTQYF
TGTGCCAGCAGCTTAGTGGGGCGGGAGGACCCCACAGATACGCAGTATTTT
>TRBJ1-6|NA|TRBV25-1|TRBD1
CASTDQRQGANSPLHF
TGTGCCAGCACCGACCAAAGACAGGGGGCCAATTCACCCCTCCACTTT
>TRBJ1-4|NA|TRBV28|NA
CASRSGTWNEKLFF
TGTGCCAGCAGAAGTGGGACATGGAATGAAAAACTGTTTTTT
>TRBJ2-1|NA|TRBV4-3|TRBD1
CASSQGDSQNNEQFF
TGCGCCAGCAGCCAAGGGGACAGTCAAAACAATGAGCAGTTCTTC
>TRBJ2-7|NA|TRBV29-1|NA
CSVEVTNYEQYF
TGCAGCGTTGAAGTAACAAACTACGAGCAGTACTTC
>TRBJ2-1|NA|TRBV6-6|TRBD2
CASSYTSGSWNEQFF
TGTGCCAGCAGTTACACGAGCGGGAGTTGGAATGAGCAGTTCTTC
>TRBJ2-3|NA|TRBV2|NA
CASSEAQTPSPQYF
TGTGCCAGCAGTGAAGCGCAGACTCCCTCGCCGCAGTATTTT
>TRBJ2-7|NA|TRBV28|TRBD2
CASSSSGGHYEQYF
TGTGCCAGCAGTTCTAGCGGGGGGCACTACGAGCAGTACTTC
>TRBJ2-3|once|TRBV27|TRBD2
CASSLSEGGRANADTQYF
TGTGCCAGCAGTTTATCGGAGGGCGGGAGGGCCAACGCAGATACGCAGTATTTT
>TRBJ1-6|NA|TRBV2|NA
CASSERTAPSPLHF
TGTGCCAGCAGTGAAAGGACAGCGCCTTCACCCCTCCACTTT
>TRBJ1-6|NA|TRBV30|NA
CAWGRSSYNSPLHF
TGTGCCTGGGGCCGGAGCTCCTATAATTCACCCCTCCACTTT
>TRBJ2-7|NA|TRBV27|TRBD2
CASSSASGAYEQYF
TGTGCCAGCAGTTCGGCTAGCGGCGCCTACGAGCAGTACTTC
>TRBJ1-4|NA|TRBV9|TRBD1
CASSVGTGHNEKLFF
TGTGCCAGCAGCGTCGGGACAGGTCATAATGAAAAACTGTTTTTT
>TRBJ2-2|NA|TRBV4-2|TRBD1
CASSGHRGDTGELFF
TGTGCCAGCAGCGGCCACAGGGGCGACACCGGGGAGCTGTTTTTT
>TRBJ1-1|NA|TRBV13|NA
CASSLGQGGGYTEAFF
TGTGCCAGCAGCTTAGGACAGGGTGGGGGTTACACTGAAGCTTTCTTT
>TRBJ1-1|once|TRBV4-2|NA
CASSPWLNTEAFF
TGTGCCAGCAGCCCTTGGCTGAACACTGAAGCTTTCTTT
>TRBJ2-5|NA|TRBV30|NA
CAWSGGDETQYF
TGTGCCTGGAGTGGGGGGGACGAGACCCAGTACTTC
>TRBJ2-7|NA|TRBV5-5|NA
CASGSQDTYEQYF
TGTGCCAGCGGCTCGCAGGATACCTACGAGCAGTACTTC
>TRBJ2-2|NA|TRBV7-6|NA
CASSSSSVANTGELFF
TGTGCCAGCAGCTCATCTAGCGTCGCGAACACCGGGGAGCTGTTTTTT
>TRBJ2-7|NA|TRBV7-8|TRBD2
CASSGTTSSYEQYF
TGTGCCAGCAGCGGGACTACCTCCTCCTACGAGCAGTACTTC
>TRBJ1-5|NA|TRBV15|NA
CATSREAIQGQPQHF
TGTGCCACCAGCAGAGAAGCAATCCAGGGCCAGCCCCAGCATTTT
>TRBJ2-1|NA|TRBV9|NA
CASSVDPPTPYNEQFF
TGTGCCAGCAGCGTAGATCCGCCAACTCCCTACAATGAGCAGTTCTTC
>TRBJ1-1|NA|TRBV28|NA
CATAGRDQVTEAFF
TGTGCCACCGCGGGGCGAGATCAGGTCACTGAAGCTTTCTTT
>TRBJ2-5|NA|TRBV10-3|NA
CAISEGGAQSQETQYF
TGTGCCATCAGTGAGGGAGGCGCCCAATCCCAAGAGACCCAGTACTTC